Listed below are T cell receptor beta chains from one sample, sequenced in a study of cytomegalovirus exposure and HLA in healthy donors. TCRdb's table, derived via immunoSEQ multiplex PCR, lists solely in-frame clones and lacks some. The sample has 150,000 to 200,000 clones, roughly 77% seen once. Material for sequencing was PBMCs. Receptors originate from a woman aged 25-40 years in good health and CMV-seronegative. Each CDR3 is given with its conserved first and last residue. The D gene is left open where the match is weak. Rows may omit the clone size; those that give it use once, few, many or a size class.

d_call	clone_size	v_call	j_call	cdr3_nt	cdr3_aa
TRBD1	.	TRBV27	TRBJ2-7	TGTGCCAGCAGCTACCGGACAGGGTCGTACGAGCAGTACTTC	CASSYRTGSYEQYF
TRBD2	.	TRBV12-5	TRBJ2-7	TGTGCTAGTGGTCCGGGACTAGCTGAATCCTACGAGCAGTACTTC	CASGPGLAESYEQYF
TRBD1	.	TRBV9	TRBJ1-2	TGTGCCAGCAGCGTAGTAACGGGACAGGGGAACTATGGCTACACCTTC	CASSVVTGQGNYGYTF
TRBD2	.	TRBV18	TRBJ2-1	TGTGCCAGCTCATCAGGACTAGCGAATTACAATGAGCAGTTCTTC	CASSSGLANYNEQFF
.	.	TRBV7-2	TRBJ2-3	TGTGCCAGCAGCTCCGCCAGGCCCACAGATACGCAGTATTTT	CASSSARPTDTQYF
TRBD2	.	TRBV6-5	TRBJ2-5	TGTGCCAGCAGTACCCTGGGAGGGAGAGAGACCCAGTACTTC	CASSTLGGRETQYF
.	.	TRBV28	TRBJ1-1	TGTGCCAGCAGTTTATCAGGGTTGAACACTGAAGCTTTCTTT	CASSLSGLNTEAFF
.	once	TRBV5-1	TRBJ2-5	TGCGCCAGCAGCTATGCCGGGGGAGAGACCCAGTACTTC	CASSYAGGETQYF
.	.	TRBV5-1	TRBJ2-1	TGCGCCAGCAGCTTTGGGACACCCTCCTACAATGAGCAGTTCTTC	CASSFGTPSYNEQFF
TRBD2	.	TRBV9	TRBJ2-1	TGTGCCAGCAGCGTAGGACCTAGCGGGGGTAATGAGCAGTTCTTC	CASSVGPSGGNEQFF
.	.	TRBV18	TRBJ1-5	TGTGCCAGCTCACCCAGGGGATATAGCAATCAGCCCCAGCATTTT	CASSPRGYSNQPQHF
.	few	TRBV10-3	TRBJ1-6	TGTGCCATCAGTGAGTCCCCAGGGAAGTATAATTCACCCCTCCACTTT	CAISESPGKYNSPLHF
.	.	TRBV4-1	TRBJ1-5	TGCGCCAGCAGCCAAGGGGTAGGTTTGGCGGGCGTAAGCAATCAGCCCCAGCATTTT	CASSQGVGLAGVSNQPQHF
.	.	TRBV28	TRBJ2-7	TGTGCCAGCAGCCGCGAAACGGGGTACGAGCAGTACTTC	CASSRETGYEQYF
TRBD2	.	TRBV2	TRBJ2-1	TGTGCCAGCCGCCCGAGCGGGAGGAGGTACAATGAGCAGTTCTTC	CASRPSGRRYNEQFF
.	.	TRBV28	TRBJ1-2	TGTGCCACCACGGTGGACTATGGCTACACCTTC	CATTVDYGYTF
TRBD1	.	TRBV28	TRBJ1-1	TGTGCCAGCAGTCCCGGGACAGGGGGCACTGAAGCTTTCTTT	CASSPGTGGTEAFF
TRBD2	once	TRBV6-9	TRBJ2-7	TGTGCCAGCAGTTTCCGGGGGGGGGCTTACGAGCAGTACTTC	CASSFRGGAYEQYF
.	.	TRBV2	TRBJ2-6	TGTGCCAGCAGTGAAACGGGAGTACCATTGTCTGGGGCCAACGTCCTGACTTTC	CASSETGVPLSGANVLTF